The 24 T cell receptor beta chains in this list originate from one sample, sequenced in a study of shared clonotypes between healthy human individuals. Sequenced by immunoSEQ multiplex PCR; TCRdb stores in-frame clones only, minus some. This repertoire shows about 1 million clones, roughly 75% found once; its top ten account for around 1.5%. The sequenced sample was memory CD4+ T cells sorted from blood. The subset denotes: CD45RA-negative fraction. These receptors came from a man younger than 30 in good health.

The V gene is TRBV7-8, the J gene TRBJ2-6; no reliable D call. Per the germline V gene, CDR1 is SGHVS and CDR2 is FQNEAQ. This CDR3 spans 15 amino acids. Trimming shortened V by 5 bases and J by 2 bases, and 10 bases separated the two germline ends. As DNA, the CDR3 is TGTGCCAGCAGCATTGCTACACCTGGGGCCAACGTCCTGACTTTC. Protein product: CASSIATPGANVLTF.

This clone was recorded only once. The rearrangement links TRBV7-2 to TRBJ2-1; 14 bases are shared with TRBD2. This CDR3 spans 15 amino acids. Per germline, CDR1 SGHTA and CDR2 FQGNSA. With 6 bases clipped from V and 9 bases from J, the junction kept 7 bases outside the gene matches. Here the CDR3 DNA reads TGTGCCAGCAGACCAAGACTAGCGGGGGGGGCTGAGCAGTTCTTC. This translates into CASRPRLAGGAEQFF.

The genes are TRBV9 and TRBJ2-2; weak D call: TRBD2 (5 bases). Trimming removed 3 bases at V and 4 bases at J, with 10 bases between. CDR3 length: 14 residues. Germline V lookup: CDR1 SGDLS, CDR2 YYNGEE. CDR3 in amino acids: CASSAGLPTGELFF. The CDR3 coding sequence is TGTGCCAGCAGCGCCGGACTCCCCACCGGGGAGCTGTTTTTT.

The table lists this clone with a count of one. The sample holds other DNA sequences that translate to the same CDR3. Here the CDR3 reads CASSEQGLYEQYF. The CDR3 nucleotides are TGTGCCAGCAGTGAGCAGGGTCTATACGAGCAGTACTTC. The chain couples TRBV6-1 to TRBJ2-7; a possible D gene is TRBD1 (5 bases). The CDR3 is 13 residues long. Germline CDR1 and CDR2: MNHNS and SASEGT. Trimming stripped 3 bases from V and 4 bases from J, with 10 bases between.

With respect to this clone: Other DNA sequences of this sample code for an identical CDR3. The genes are TRBV5-1 and TRBJ2-1, with TRBD1 as a possible D gene (5 bases). CDR3 length: 14 residues. CDR1 SGHRS and CDR2 YFSETQ come from the germline V gene. Deletions cut 4 bases from V and 4 bases from J, with 12 bases between. In DNA, the CDR3 is TGCGCCAGCAGCCAGGGCGATTCTTACAATGAGCAGTTCTTC. Protein product: CASSQGDSYNEQFF.

Remarks on this clone: This sequence may be a read error, since a much larger clone differs from it by one base. The chain employs TRBV2 and TRBJ1-5; TRBD1 matches 9 bases. In germline, CDR1 is SNHLY, CDR2 FYNNEI. This CDR3 spans 15 amino acids. This chain's CDR3 is CTSSAGTGNYQPQHF. CDR3 coding DNA: TGTACCAGCAGTGCCGGGACAGGGAACTATCAGCCCCAGCATTTT.

With regard to this clone: Just one base apart from a much larger clone, this may be a read error. The chain combines TRBV6-5 with TRBJ1-2, with D maybe TRBD1 (6 bases). V lost 6 bases to trimming and J lost 4 bases, with 12 bases between them. This CDR3 is built from 13 residues. Germline V CDR1 and CDR2: MNHEY, SVGAGI. This CDR3 is CASSPGTLYGYTF. CDR3 coding DNA: TGTGCCAGCAGCCCCGGGACACTCTATGGCTACACCTTC.

With regard to this clone: This specimen includes other DNA sequences encoding the same CDR3. V is TRBV5-1 and J is TRBJ2-7; D possibly uses TRBD1 or TRBD2 (5 bases each). There are 13 residues in the CDR3. The V gene lost 1 base and the J gene lost 3 bases, with 8 bases spanning the gap. CDR1 SGHRS and CDR2 YFSETQ come from the germline V gene. CDR3 coding DNA: TGCGCCAGCAGCTTGAGAGGGGACTACGAGCAGTACTTC. Its protein product is CASSLRGDYEQYF.

This clone was seen a single time. The chain recombines TRBV10-3 with TRBJ2-3; TRBD1 matches at 10 bases. Trimming took 6 bases from V and 1 from J; bases not matched to a gene: 7. Germline values: CDR1 ENHRY, CDR2 SYGVKD. The CDR3 contains 16 residues. The CDR3 nucleotides are TGTGCCATCAGATCCGGACAGGGGGGGGGCACAGATACGCAGTATTTT. This sequence encodes CAIRSGQGGGTDTQYF.

The genes are TRBV18 and TRBJ2-3, with TRBD2 matching over 11 bases. Germline lookup yields CDR1 KGHSH and CDR2 LQKENI. The V segment lost 3 bases and the J segment 2 bases; nucleotides outside the gene matches: 1. This CDR3 is 15 amino acids long. In DNA, the CDR3 is TGTGCCAGCTCACCGGGACTAGCGGACACAGATACGCAGTATTTT. It yields the protein CASSPGLADTDTQYF.

The chain links TRBV5-5 to TRBJ2-5; 12 bases agree with TRBD2. Looked up from germline, CDR1 is SGHKS and CDR2 is YYEKEE (reference sequence). J gave up 3 bases and V 3 bases, and 3 bases lay outside the gene matches. This CDR3 contains 15 residues. Here the CDR3 DNA reads TGTGCCAGCAGCTGGAGACTAGCGGGAGAAGAGACCCAGTACTTC. It encodes CASSWRLAGEETQYF.

The gene calls are TRBV28 and TRBJ2-7; TRBD1 aligns across 7 bases. The germline gives CDR1 MDHEN, CDR2 SYDVKM. The CDR3 sequence is 12 residues long. V was clipped by 4 bases and J by 6 bases; unmatched bases: 3. The CDR3 reads CASSSRQGEQYF. Here the CDR3 DNA reads TGTGCCAGCAGTTCCCGACAGGGCGAGCAGTACTTC.

Points on this clone: Germline and junction disagree at one end, which may indicate a read error. Other DNA sequences of this sample code for an identical CDR3. The V and J genes are TRBV28 and TRBJ2-3; TRBD2 might be the D (6 bases). Per the germline V gene, CDR1 is MDHEN and CDR2 is SYDVKM. This CDR3 spans 14 amino acids. In nucleotides, the CDR3 is TGTGCCAGCAGGGGCGGGATGAGCACGGATACGCAGTATTTT. Residues: CASRGGMSTDTQYF.

J is TRBJ2-1 and V is TRBV30; D is ambiguous. Per germline, CDR1 GTSNPN and CDR2 SVGIG (reference sequence). V was trimmed by 0 bases and J by 0 bases, leaving 12 bases between them. This CDR3 contains 16 residues. This chain's CDR3 is CAWSVRRFYSYNEQFF. CDR3 bases: TGTGCCTGGAGTGTACGTCGGTTCTACTCCTACAATGAGCAGTTCTTC. Based on the CDR3 plus reference TRBV30 and TRBJ2-1, the full variable domain is SQTIHQWPATLVQPVGSPLSLECTVEGTSNPNLYWYRQAAGRGLQLLFYSVGIGQISSEVPQNLSASRPQDRQFILSSKKLLLSDSGFYLCAWSVRRFYSYNEQFFGPGTRLTVL.

This chain's CDR3 is CASSVRGNQPQHF. The CDR3 DNA is TGTGCCAGCAGCGTCCGGGGCAATCAGCCCCAGCATTTT. The rearrangement uses TRBV11-2 and TRBJ1-5; no clear D. The CDR3 extends over 13 amino acids. Germline V lookup: CDR1 SGHAT, CDR2 FQNNGV. The V and J ends lost 5 bases and 2 bases respectively, with 7 bases between them.

The chain joins TRBV6-1 to TRBJ1-5; D call uncertain. The length of the CDR3 is 13 residues. V dropped 3 bases and J dropped 7 bases, with 10 bases sitting between them. Germline CDR1 and CDR2: MNHNS and SASEGT. The chain's CDR3 is CASSERAQQPQHF. The DNA of the CDR3 is TGTGCCAGCAGTGAGCGGGCACAGCAGCCCCAGCATTTT.

This clone appeared a single time. The V call is TRBV10-3, the J call TRBJ1-2; TRBD1 matches 10 bases. CDR1 and CDR2 (germline): ENHRY, SYGVKD. Trimming took 4 bases from V and 8 from J; bases not matched to a gene: 13. This CDR3 is built from 16 residues. CDR3 region: CAISGGQGSTSGGYTF. The CDR3 nucleotides read TGTGCCATCAGTGGGGGACAGGGGTCCACTTCTGGGGGCTACACCTTC.

The J gene is TRBJ2-1, the V gene TRBV5-1; TRBD2 matches at 9 bases. The germline CDR1 and CDR2 sequences are SGHRS and YFSETQ. CDR3 size: 15 residues. With 5 bases clipped from V and 1 base from J, the junction kept 4 bases outside the gene matches. The CDR3 DNA reads as TGCGCCAGCAGATCTAGCGGGGAATCCTACAATGAGCAGTTCTTC. The encoded protein is CASRSSGESYNEQFF.

The V and J genes are TRBV6-1 and TRBJ1-2; D uncertain. The CDR3 length is 13 residues. Germline values: CDR1 MNHNS, CDR2 SASEGT. Trimming took off 5 bases at V and 6 bases at J, with 13 bases between the two ends. CDR3 nucleotides: TGTGCCAGCAGTATAACACAATGGAATGGCTACACCTTC. Its protein product is CASSITQWNGYTF.

This clone has only a few counts. The chain has TRBV30 and TRBJ1-1, with D unclear. The CDR3 has 11 amino acids. V was pared by 6 bases and J by 7 bases, with 12 bases between. Germline values: CDR1 GTSNPN, CDR2 SVGIG (reference sequence). For the CDR3, the DNA is TGTGCCTGTTCGGACGGCCTTGAAGCTTTCTTT. Its translation: CACSDGLEAFF.

The chain links TRBV6-1 to TRBJ1-1; 8 bases fit TRBD1. Germline CDR1 reads MNHNS; CDR2 reads SASEGT. There are 14 residues in the CDR3. J gave up 1 base and V 7 bases, and 5 bases lay outside the gene matches. CDR3 bases: TGTGCCAGCATCAAAGACAGGGGGAACACTGAAGCTTTCTTT. This gives the protein CASIKDRGNTEAFF.

This chain links TRBV5-8 with TRBJ2-2; either TRBD1 or TRBD2 may supply D (5 bases each). The V gene's germline CDR1 is SGHTS and CDR2 YDEGEE. CDR3 length equals 16 residues. V gave up 4 bases and J gave up 6 bases, with 19 bases separating them. CDR3 protein: CASSPGTHTTAGELFF. The DNA of the CDR3 is TGTGCCAGCAGCCCAGGGACCCACACTACGGCCGGGGAGCTGTTTTTT.

The genes are TRBV11-3 and TRBJ2-4; no firm D call. This CDR3 contains 15 residues. Looked up from germline, CDR1 is SGHNT and CDR2 is YENEEA. Between the trimmed V and J ends, which lost 0 bases and 8 bases, there was a span of 14 bases. The CDR3 sequence is CASSLDGQSGDIQYF. The CDR3 coding sequence is TGTGCCAGCAGCTTAGACGGCCAGAGTGGGGACATTCAGTACTTC.

This clone was counted only a few times. The gene calls are TRBV5-1 and TRBJ2-7; the D gene could be TRBD1 or TRBD2 (5 bases each). The CDR3 has 15 residues. Germline V lookup: CDR1 SGHRS, CDR2 YFSETQ. Trimming removed 3 bases from V and 10 bases from J, with 23 bases in between. The CDR3 DNA follows: TGCGCCAGCAGCTCCGACTCGACTACTCTGGGACGACAGTACTTC. Translation gives CASSSDSTTLGRQYF.